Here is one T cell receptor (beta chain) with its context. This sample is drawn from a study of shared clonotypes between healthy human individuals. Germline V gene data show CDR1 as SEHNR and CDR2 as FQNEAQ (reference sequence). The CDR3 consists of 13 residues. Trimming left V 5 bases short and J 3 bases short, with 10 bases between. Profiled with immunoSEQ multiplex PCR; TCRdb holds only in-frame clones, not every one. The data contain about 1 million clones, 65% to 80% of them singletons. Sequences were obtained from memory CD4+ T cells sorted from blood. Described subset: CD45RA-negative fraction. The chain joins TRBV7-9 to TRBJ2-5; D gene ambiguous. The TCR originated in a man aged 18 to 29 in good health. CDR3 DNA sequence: TGTGCCAGCAGCCACCCGCCGAAAGAGACCCAGTACTTC. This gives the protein CASSHPPKETQYF.